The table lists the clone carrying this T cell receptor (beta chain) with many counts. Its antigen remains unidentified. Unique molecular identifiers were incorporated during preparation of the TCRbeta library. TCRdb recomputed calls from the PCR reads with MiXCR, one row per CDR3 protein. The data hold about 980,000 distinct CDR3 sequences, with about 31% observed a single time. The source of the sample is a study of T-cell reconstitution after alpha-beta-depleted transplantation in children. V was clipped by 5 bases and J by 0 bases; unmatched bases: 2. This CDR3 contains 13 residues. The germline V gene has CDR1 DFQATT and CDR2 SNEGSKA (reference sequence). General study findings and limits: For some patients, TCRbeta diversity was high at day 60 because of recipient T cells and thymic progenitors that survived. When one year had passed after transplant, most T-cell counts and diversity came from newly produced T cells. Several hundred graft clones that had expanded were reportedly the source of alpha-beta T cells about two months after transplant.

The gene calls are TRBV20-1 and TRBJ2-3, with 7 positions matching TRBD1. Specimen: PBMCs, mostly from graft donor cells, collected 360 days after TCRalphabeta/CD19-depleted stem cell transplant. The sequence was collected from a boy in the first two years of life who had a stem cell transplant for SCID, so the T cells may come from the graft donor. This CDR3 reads CSAPRGSTDTQYF. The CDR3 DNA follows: TGCAGTGCTCCCAGGGGGAGCACAGATACGCAGTATTTT.